One sample yielded the 32 T cell receptor beta chains listed below, sequenced in a study of blood T cell repertoires in COVID-19. Method: immunoSEQ multiplex PCR; TCRdb's copy keeps in-frame clones and lacks some. Seen here are around 72,000 clones, roughly 80% observed once, and the top ten hold around a sixth. Sequencing was performed on peripheral blood. These receptors all stem from a woman of 80 years or more with acute or convalescent COVID-19.

The V call is TRBV30, the J call TRBJ1-1, with D possibly being TRBD1 (5 bases). The CDR3 loop spans 13 amino acids. V lost 0 bases and J lost 8, with 13 bases in between. Germline assignment: CDR1 GTSNPN and CDR2 SVGIG (reference sequence). The CDR3 nucleotides are TGTGCCTGGAGTGTGATTGGAGGGGCCGAAGCTTTCTTT. Protein product: CAWSVIGGAEAFF.

The chain employs TRBV30 and TRBJ2-3; TRBD1 is a possible D gene (5 bases). Looked up from germline, CDR1 is GTSNPN and CDR2 is SVGIG (reference sequence). The V end lost 3 bases, the J end lost 5 bases, and 12 bases lay between the germline ends. This CDR3 is built from 13 residues. CDR3 coding DNA: TGTGCCTGGAGAGCCCAAGGGGTAGATACGCAGTATTTT. Encoded protein: CAWRAQGVDTQYF.

The rearrangement joins TRBV10-1 to TRBJ2-7; 9 bases are shared with TRBD1. Losses at the gene ends were 4 bases for V and 2 bases for J; bases not matched to a gene: 9. The CDR3 has 16 amino acids. From germline, CDR1 is WNHNN and CDR2 SYGVQD (reference sequence). Written as DNA, the CDR3 is TGCGCCAGCAGTGGGGGACAGGGTCACCCCCCCTACGAGCAGTACTTC. Amino acid sequence: CASSGGQGHPPYEQYF.

The V call is TRBV10-3, the J call TRBJ2-7; 11 positions agree with TRBD2. The CDR3 is 13 residues long. The V gene end was trimmed by 6 bases and the J gene end by 3 bases; junction bases not matched to a gene: 1. Per the germline V gene, CDR1 is ENHRY and CDR2 is SYGVKD. The DNA for the CDR3 is TGTGCCATCAGCGGGACTAGCGGCTACGAGCAGTACTTC. This gives the protein CAISGTSGYEQYF.

This chain uses TRBV11-1 with TRBJ2-1; 12 nucleotides agree with TRBD2. Per the germline V gene, CDR1 is SGHAT and CDR2 is FQDESV (reference sequence). After removal of 2 bases from V and 6 bases from J, the junction contained 5 bases not matched to a gene. This CDR3 contains 16 residues. This chain's CDR3 is CASSLLGTSGSNEQFF. In DNA form, the CDR3 reads TGTGCCAGCAGCTTATTGGGGACTAGCGGGTCCAATGAGCAGTTCTTC.

The chain employs TRBV27 and TRBJ1-2, with no clear D. Germline loops: CDR1 MNHEY, CDR2 SMNVEV (reference sequence). The CDR3 consists of 14 residues. Trimming pared 6 bases from V and 0 bases from J, leaving 11 bases between. The CDR3 DNA reads TGTGCCAGCAGCTACCGTGGAGCTAACTATGGCTACACCTTC. It encodes CASSYRGANYGYTF.

The chain couples TRBV29-1 to TRBJ2-6; 8 positions match TRBD1. The V gene's germline CDR1 is SQVTM and CDR2 ANQGSEA. This CDR3 region has 15 residues. Unmatched junction bases numbered 5, after V lost 5 bases and J lost 2 bases. The CDR3 loop is CSVRTGGTGANVLTF. CDR3 sequence (DNA): TGCAGCGTTCGAACAGGGGGGACTGGGGCCAACGTCCTGACTTTC.

This clone was detected only once. The genes are TRBV7-9 and TRBJ2-4, with 8 positions matching TRBD1. This CDR3 has 14 residues. CDR1 SEHNR and CDR2 FQNEAQ come from the germline V gene (reference sequence). With V trimmed by 5 bases and J by 7 bases, 7 bases remained unmatched. The CDR3 DNA reads as TGTGCCAGCAGCCGGGGACAGGTGGAGAACATTCAGTACTTC. Translation gives CASSRGQVENIQYF.

The rearrangement links TRBV5-1 to TRBJ2-1; D remains unclear. Trimming stripped 3 bases from V and 3 bases from J, with 10 bases between. Germline V CDR1 and CDR2: SGHRS, YFSETQ. CDR3 length: 14 amino acids. CDR3 region: CASSSTVNYNEQFF. The CDR3 DNA reads TGCGCCAGCAGCTCTACAGTGAACTACAATGAGCAGTTCTTC.

This clone was seen a single time. The CDR3 coding sequence is TGTGCCAGCAGCTTGGATCGAGCGGGAGCCTACGAGCAGTACTTC. This sequence encodes CASSLDRAGAYEQYF. This chain joins TRBV5-4 and TRBJ2-7; 8 bases agree with TRBD2. V shed 0 bases and J 2 bases; nucleotides not matched to a gene: 4. The CDR3 is 15 amino acids. Germline lookup yields CDR1 SGHNT and CDR2 YYREEE (reference sequence).

V and J are TRBV18 and TRBJ1-2; 10 bases align to TRBD1. The V gene end was trimmed by 2 bases and the J gene end by 6 bases; junction bases not matched to a gene: 6. This CDR3 has 15 residues. Germline V gives CDR1 KGHSH, CDR2 LQKENI. CDR3 nucleotides: TGTGCCAGCTCACCATTGGGACAGGGGAGGAATGGCTACACCTTC. This gives the protein CASSPLGQGRNGYTF.

The sample holds one count of this clone. V and J are TRBV9 and TRBJ2-1; D ambiguous. V dropped 1 base and J dropped 7 bases, with 12 bases sitting between them. This CDR3 spans 14 amino acids. CDR1 SGDLS and CDR2 YYNGEE come from the germline V gene. For the CDR3, the DNA is TGTGCCAGCAGCGTAACATCTTCCTTGAATGAGCAGTTCTTC. Translated, it gives CASSVTSSLNEQFF.

This clone occurred a few times. The chain links TRBV29-1 to TRBJ1-2; 9 bases are shared with TRBD1. Germline assignment: CDR1 SQVTM and CDR2 ANQGSEA. V was pared by 3 bases and J by 8 bases, with 7 bases of the junction left unmatched. This CDR3 is 13 amino acids long. Here the CDR3 reads CSVESGTGIGYTF. CDR3 bases: TGCAGCGTTGAGAGTGGGACAGGGATCGGCTACACCTTC.

The V call is TRBV2, the J call TRBJ1-2, with 9 bases identical to TRBD1. Germline CDR1 reads SNHLY; CDR2 reads FYNNEI. This CDR3 has 13 residues. The ends lost 7 bases at V and 5 bases at J; junction bases unmatched: 5. The CDR3 loop is CASKGQGRYGYTF. The CDR3 coding sequence is TGTGCCAGCAAAGGACAGGGGAGGTATGGCTACACCTTC.

J is TRBJ1-6 and V is TRBV19, with a possible D match to TRBD1 (6 bases). V was shortened by 3 bases and J by 5 bases, with 11 bases between the two germline ends. The CDR3 spans 15 residues. Germline-derived CDR1 and CDR2 are LNHDA and SQIVND (reference sequence). The CDR3 sequence is CASSILTGNNSPLHF. The CDR3 DNA follows: TGTGCCAGTAGTATTCTCACAGGGAATAATTCACCCCTCCACTTT.

The J gene is TRBJ2-7, the V gene TRBV3-1 (or the pseudogene TRBV3-2); 15 bases are a match to TRBD2. The length of the CDR3 is 18 residues. CDR1 is LGHDT and CDR2 is YNNKEL in the germline V gene (reference sequence). With V trimmed by 3 bases and J by 3 bases, 9 bases remained unmatched. DNA for the CDR3: TGTGCCAGCAGCCACGGGACTAGCGGGGGGAATACAATCTACGAGCAGTACTTC. This sequence encodes CASSHGTSGGNTIYEQYF.

The CDR3 protein is CASKLTGVGVNYGYTF. In DNA, the CDR3 is TGTGCCAGCAAGTTGACAGGGGTGGGTGTCAACTATGGCTACACCTTC. This chain links TRBV19 with TRBJ1-2; the match to TRBD1 covers 8 bases. Germline assignment: CDR1 LNHDA and CDR2 SQIVND (reference sequence). The CDR3 consists of 16 residues. V lost 9 bases, J lost 2 bases, and 14 bases stayed unmatched.

The chain carries TRBV30 and TRBJ1-4; no clear D gene. The V gene lost 3 bases and the J gene lost 8 bases, with 22 bases spanning the gap. Germline V gene sequence: CDR1 GTSNPN, CDR2 SVGIG (reference sequence). The CDR3 is made up of 16 amino acids. CDR3 DNA sequence: TGTGCCTGGAGACCGGCGGGCACGGGGAACCAGGAAAAACTGTTTTTT. This encodes CAWRPAGTGNQEKLFF.

This clone was observed a single time. The chain links TRBV7-2 to TRBJ2-1; D gene unclear. CDR3 length: 18 residues. Trimming cost V 1 base and J 0 bases, with 16 bases left between them. Germline V gives CDR1 SGHTA, CDR2 FQGNSA. DNA of the CDR3: TGTGCCAGCAGCTTAGAAGGTGGCAGCGCTAGCTCCTACAATGAGCAGTTCTTC. Protein product: CASSLEGGSASSYNEQFF. Full variable domain (outside the CDR3, taken from reference TRBV7-2 and TRBJ2-1): GAGVSQSPSNKVTEKGKDVELRCDPISGHTALYWYRQSLGQGLEFLIYFQGNSAPDKSGLPSDRFSAERTGGSVSTLTIQRTQQEDSAVYLCASSLEGGSASSYNEQFFGPGTRLTVL.

This clone was detected only once. This chain connects TRBV19 to TRBJ1-2; D might be TRBD1 (5 bases). V was shortened by 7 bases and J by 4 bases, with 19 bases between the two germline ends. Germline CDR1 LNHDA, CDR2 SQIVND (reference sequence). This CDR3 is built from 15 residues. The CDR3 nucleotides read TGTGCCAGTACCTTCCTCGGGGGTGCGGGCTATGGCTACACCTTC. Translated: CASTFLGGAGYGYTF.

This chain links TRBV11-2 with TRBJ1-2; 7 bases are shared with TRBD1. V lost 2 bases and J lost 5; bases outside the gene matches: 8. From germline, CDR1 is SGHAT and CDR2 FQNNGV. The CDR3 consists of 15 residues. CDR3 sequence: CASSLSGQNLYGYTF. The CDR3 coding sequence is TGTGCCAGCAGCTTATCGGGACAGAACTTATATGGCTACACCTTC.

The rearrangement uses TRBV6-5 and TRBJ1-2; 9 positions match TRBD1. V was clipped by 2 bases and J by 8 bases; unmatched bases: 6. The germline CDR1 and CDR2 sequences are MNHEY and SVGAGI. The CDR3 spans 14 residues. This CDR3 reads CASSYQGQGNGYTF. The CDR3 region has the DNA TGTGCCAGCAGTTACCAGGGACAGGGAAACGGCTACACCTTC.

This clone was seen just once. V and J are TRBV5-1 and TRBJ2-7; D possibly corresponds to TRBD1 (6 bases). In germline, CDR1 is SGHRS, CDR2 YFSETQ. There are 17 residues in the CDR3. Trimming pared 3 bases from V and 1 base from J, leaving 20 bases between. CDR3 in DNA: TGCGCCAGCAGCTCGAGGAGCCACAGGGAGTTGTCCTACGAGCAGTACTTC. Its protein is CASSSRSHRELSYEQYF.

The CDR3 protein is CASQTGIAQGEQFF. In nucleotides, the CDR3 is TGTGCCAGCCAAACAGGGATCGCCCAAGGTGAGCAGTTCTTC. The gene calls are TRBV6-5 and TRBJ2-1, with D possibly matching TRBD1 (6 bases). The V end was cut by 8 bases, the J end by 9 bases, with 20 bases between. The CDR3 is 14 residues long. CDR1 and CDR2 (germline): MNHEY, SVGAGI.

V gene TRBV5-4 combines with J gene TRBJ1-2; D not certain. Germline-derived CDR1 and CDR2 are SGHNT and YYREEE (reference sequence). V was shortened by 7 bases and J by 3 bases, with 16 bases between the two germline ends. The CDR3 totals 14 residues. The CDR3 loop reads CASGSPQRYYGYTF. The CDR3 DNA follows: TGTGCCAGCGGGTCCCCCCAGCGATACTATGGCTACACCTTC.

The chain recombines TRBV9 with TRBJ2-7, with D perhaps matching TRBD1 (6 bases). Trimming cost V 0 bases and J 2 bases, with 9 bases left between them. CDR1 and CDR2 (germline): SGDLS, YYNGEE. This CDR3 has 14 residues. For the CDR3, the DNA is TGTGCCAGCAGCGTAGCGGGACAACCCTACGAGCAGTACTTC. Translated: CASSVAGQPYEQYF. Full variable domain (rest looked up from reference TRBV9 and TRBJ2-7): DSGVTQTPKHLITATGQRVTLRCSPRSGDLSVYWYQQSLDQGLQFLIQYYNGEERAKGNILERFSAQQFPDLHSELNLSSLELGDSALYFCASSVAGQPYEQYFGPGTRLTVT.

This sequence joins TRBV10-2 and TRBJ1-2, with TRBD1 matching over 8 bases. V was pared by 6 bases and J by 3 bases, with 3 bases of the junction left unmatched. The CDR3 is 13 amino acids. Germline V CDR1 and CDR2: WSHSY, SAAADI. This CDR3 is CASSTTGDYGYTF. DNA of the CDR3: TGCGCCAGCAGCACGACAGGGGACTATGGCTACACCTTC.

This CDR3 is CASSLSGGNTEAFF. As DNA, the CDR3 is TGTGCCAGCAGCTTAAGTGGAGGAAACACTGAAGCTTTCTTT. The chain joins TRBV5-5 to TRBJ1-1; D call uncertain. Trimming removed 2 bases at V and 2 bases at J, with 10 bases between. The CDR3 has 14 residues. Per the germline V gene, CDR1 is SGHKS and CDR2 is YYEKEE (reference sequence).

The chain is built from TRBV5-1 and TRBJ1-5; D is undetermined. Trimming removed 4 bases at V and 2 bases at J, with 7 bases between. Germline CDR1 and CDR2: SGHRS and YFSETQ. There are 13 residues in the CDR3. The CDR3 nucleotides are TGCGCCAGCAGCCCGGAGGGCAATCAGCCCCAGCATTTT. This sequence encodes CASSPEGNQPQHF.

The V and J genes are TRBV11-2 and TRBJ1-1; D is perhaps TRBD1 (5 bases). Germline V CDR1 and CDR2: SGHAT, FQNNGV. Trimming shortened V by 1 base and J by 5 bases, and 11 bases separated the two germline ends. The CDR3 consists of 14 residues. CDR3 loop: CASSLAQGQTEAFF. In DNA, the CDR3 is TGTGCCAGCAGCTTAGCTCAGGGTCAGACTGAAGCTTTCTTT.

V usage is TRBV19 and J usage is TRBJ2-1; 11 bases line up with TRBD2. The CDR3 runs 17 residues. J was trimmed by 0 bases and V by 10 bases; bases with no gene match: 11. CDR1 is LNHDA and CDR2 is SQIVND in the germline V gene (reference sequence). The CDR3 loop reads CATASGRTISSYNEQFF. The CDR3, as DNA: TGTGCCACCGCTAGCGGGAGGACCATTAGCTCCTACAATGAGCAGTTCTTC. Using reference TRBV19 and TRBJ2-1 for the parts outside the CDR3, the full variable domain is DGGITQSPKYLFRKEGQNVTLSCEQNLNHDAMYWYRQDPGQGLRLIYYSQIVNDFQKGDIAEGYSVSREKKESFPLTVTSAQKNPTAFYLCATASGRTISSYNEQFFGPGTRLTVL.

V and J are TRBV5-5 and TRBJ2-7, with D possibly matching TRBD1 (5 bases). This CDR3 comprises 16 residues. The V gene's germline CDR1 is SGHKS and CDR2 YYEKEE (reference sequence). Trimming left V 2 bases short and J 0 bases short, with 15 bases between. The CDR3 nucleotides read TGTGCCAGCAGCTTTCCCCCACAGGCCGACTCCTACGAGCAGTACTTC. It codes for CASSFPPQADSYEQYF.